The present entry profiles one TCR beta chain with its context. The antigen is not known. The sample belongs to a study of shared clonotypes between healthy human individuals. Study-level background: A couple of women and a few men aged 18 to 49 made up the donors. Regarding the study as a whole: Sharing of clonotypes among donors was expected to vary with sequencing depth.

Sequenced by immunoSEQ multiplex PCR; TCRdb stores in-frame clones only, minus some. The table lists about 770,000 clones, around 77% of them singletons, with around 1.7% in the top ten. Germline V gene data show CDR1 as SGHVS and CDR2 as FNYEAQ. V was trimmed by 1 base and J by 5 bases, leaving 16 bases between them. The CDR3 extends over 16 amino acids. The TCR was taken from a woman aged 30 to 39 in good health. The V gene is TRBV7-6, the J gene TRBJ2-3; a weak D match, TRBD2 (6 bases). The sequenced sample consisted of memory CD4+ T cells sorted from blood. Subset meaning: CD45RA-negative fraction. As DNA, the CDR3 is TGTGCCAGCAGCTTAGAATCCTTGGGGGGAGGAGATACGCAGTATTTT. Translated: CASSLESLGGGDTQYF.